The rows below give T cell receptor beta chains drawn from one sample of a study of T cells after somatic rescue of genetic block. Generated by immunoSEQ multiplex PCR, the TCRdb table keeps only in-frame clones and is missing some. The table lists approximately 110,000 clones, 75% to 95% of them singletons, with roughly 1.4% in the top ten. Material for sequencing was peripheral blood mononuclear cells (PBMCs). The source is a woman younger than 35. Both conserved end residues are part of each CDR3. The D gene is left open where the match is weak. Not all rows give a size; the values are once, few, many and, for expanded clones, a class.

len: 18; abundance: -; v_gene: TRBV28; j_gene: TRBJ2-7; d_gene: -; CDR3aa: CASSPPGHRIGRNYEQYF; CDR3nt: TGTGCCAGCAGCCCTCCGGGACACAGGATAGGGCGGAACTACGAGCAGTACTTC
len: 15; abundance: -; v_gene: TRBV27; j_gene: TRBJ1-1; d_gene: TRBD1; CDR3aa: CASSLWNRGNTEAFF; CDR3nt: TGTGCCAGCAGTTTATGGAACAGGGGTAACACTGAAGCTTTCTTT
len: 14; abundance: -; v_gene: TRBV19; j_gene: TRBJ2-2; d_gene: TRBD1; CDR3aa: CATHPGQMIRELFF; CDR3nt: TGTGCCACCCATCCGGGACAGATGATAAGGGAGCTGTTTTTT
len: 15; abundance: once; v_gene: TRBV5-4; j_gene: TRBJ2-5; d_gene: -; CDR3aa: CASSLGREQWETQYF; CDR3nt: TGTGCCAGCAGCCTCGGACGTGAGCAGTGGGAGACCCAGTACTTC
len: 16; abundance: -; v_gene: TRBV2; j_gene: TRBJ2-3; d_gene: TRBD2; CDR3aa: CASSEAQSGGADTQYF; CDR3nt: TGTGCCAGCAGTGAAGCGCAAAGCGGGGGGGCGGATACGCAGTATTTT
len: 11; abundance: -; v_gene: TRBV11-3; j_gene: TRBJ1-1; d_gene: -; CDR3aa: CASSRLGEAFF; CDR3nt: TGTGCCAGCAGCCGACTAGGCGAGGCTTTCTTT
len: 13; abundance: -; v_gene: TRBV2; j_gene: TRBJ2-5; d_gene: -; CDR3aa: CASMVRVGETQYF; CDR3nt: TGTGCCAGCATGGTGCGGGTGGGGGAGACCCAGTACTTC
len: 15; abundance: -; v_gene: TRBV28; j_gene: TRBJ1-6; d_gene: TRBD1; CDR3aa: CASSSLGQGDSPLHF; CDR3nt: TGTGCCAGCAGTTCGTTGGGACAGGGGGATTCACCCCTCCACTTT
len: 12; abundance: -; v_gene: TRBV7-9; j_gene: TRBJ1-1; d_gene: -; CDR3aa: CASSLLQLGAFF; CDR3nt: TGTGCCAGCAGCTTACTCCAGCTGGGAGCTTTCTTT
len: 13; abundance: -; v_gene: TRBV7-2; j_gene: TRBJ2-7; d_gene: -; CDR3aa: CASSHGQSYEQYF; CDR3nt: TGTGCCAGCAGCCACGGACAGTCCTACGAGCAGTACTTC
len: 13; abundance: once; v_gene: TRBV6-4; j_gene: TRBJ2-1; d_gene: -; CDR3aa: CASAREAHNEQFF; CDR3nt: TGTGCCAGCGCCCGAGAGGCCCACAATGAGCAGTTCTTC